The rows below give T cell receptor beta chains drawn from one sample of a study of glioma-infiltrating T cells after dendritic cell vaccination. Measured with immunoSEQ multiplex PCR; TCRdb has only the in-frame clones, and not every one. The sample includes tens of thousands of clones, approximately 87% of them seen just once. Specimen: blood, collected before dendritic cell vaccination. The receptors originated from a human donor with glioblastoma. The CDR3 runs from the conserved cysteine through the conserved F or W. A D gene is named only where the DNA matches it firmly. Size tells how often a clone was seen (once, few, many) or the class of an expanded clone, and some rows leave it out.

clone_size d_call j_call v_call cdr3_aa cdr3_nt
NA NA TRBJ2-1 TRBV6-6 CASSYPTGRVGNEQFF TGTGCCAGCAGTTACCCGACTGGGCGGGTAGGGAATGAGCAGTTCTTC
NA NA TRBJ1-1 TRBV5-1 CASSSMGGGTEAFF TGCGCCAGCAGCTCCATGGGGGGAGGCACTGAAGCTTTCTTT
once NA TRBJ1-2 TRBV2 CASSDKEDYGYTF TGTGCCAGCAGTGATAAGGAGGACTATGGCTACACCTTC
NA NA TRBJ1-2 TRBV6-1 CASSEGILNYGYTF TGTGCCAGCAGTGAGGGCATACTTAACTATGGCTACACCTTC
NA NA TRBJ2-7 TRBV11-2 CASSLDRGYEQYF TGTGCCAGCAGCTTAGATAGAGGCTACGAGCAGTACTTC
few NA TRBJ2-3 TRBV9 CASSGEDWTGLDTQYF TGTGCCAGCAGCGGGGAGGATTGGACAGGTTTGGATACGCAGTATTTT
few TRBD2 TRBJ2-7 TRBV10-3 CAIRGLADTYEQYF TGTGCCATCAGGGGACTAGCAGACACTTACGAGCAGTACTTC
NA NA TRBJ2-7 TRBV15 CATSRDPDSFYEQYF TGTGCCACCAGCAGAGATCCCGACAGTTTCTACGAGCAGTACTTC
few TRBD1 TRBJ1-5 TRBV19 CASSMGFGRGGNQPQHF TGTGCCAGTAGTATGGGGTTTGGCAGGGGGGGCAATCAGCCCCAGCATTTT
NA NA TRBJ2-1 TRBV5-1 CASSVTSGNEQFF TGCGCCAGCAGCGTGACTAGTGGCAATGAGCAGTTCTTC